The 32 T cell receptor beta chains reported below all come from one sample, sequenced in a study of T cell responses to AZD1222 COVID-19 vaccine. TCRdb's table, derived via immunoSEQ multiplex PCR, lists solely in-frame clones and lacks some. The table records more than 55,000 clones, about 91% of them present only once. Sequenced here: peripheral blood, sampled 28 days after the second AZD1222 dose. These receptors all stem from an adult who received the AZD1222 COVID-19 vaccine.

The J gene is TRBJ1-1, the V gene TRBV5-1; D may be TRBD1 (5 bases). Germline CDR1 SGHRS, CDR2 YFSETQ. V lost 2 bases and J 7 bases, leaving 12 bases between the germline ends. The CDR3 covers 13 residues. The CDR3 DNA reads TGCGCCAGCAGCTTCTGGGACGTTAATGAAGCTTTCTTT. Protein product: CASSFWDVNEAFF.

The chain uses TRBV7-6 and TRBJ2-2; no definite D call. CDR3 size: 16 residues. CDR1 is SGHVS, CDR2 FNYEAQ, per germline. The V end was cut by 5 bases, the J end by 1 base, with 14 bases between. The DNA of the CDR3 is TGTGCCAGCAGCGTGGGTAGGCAATTGAACACCGGGGAGCTGTTTTTT. This encodes CASSVGRQLNTGELFF.

This chain connects TRBV6-5 to TRBJ2-5; D is unclear. CDR1 MNHEY and CDR2 SVGAGI come from the germline V gene. The CDR3 is 11 amino acids. The V end lost 7 bases, the J end lost 3 bases, and 6 bases lay between the germline ends. CDR3 bases: TGTGCCAGCACCCCGGAAGAGACCCAGTACTTC. It codes for CASTPEETQYF.

The chain links TRBV4-1 to TRBJ2-5; D might be TRBD2 (7 bases). Germline CDR1 and CDR2: MGHRA and YSYEKL. This CDR3 comprises 16 residues. The V end lost 0 bases, the J end lost 2 bases, and 13 bases lay between the germline ends. CDR3 protein: CASSQDLGRGQETQYF. CDR3 bases: TGCGCCAGCAGCCAAGATCTGGGGAGGGGGCAAGAGACCCAGTACTTC.

The J gene is TRBJ2-7, the V gene TRBV5-1, with D possibly being TRBD1 (6 bases). The CDR3 has 16 residues. Germline-derived CDR1 and CDR2 are SGHRS and YFSETQ. Trimming took 4 bases from V and 5 from J, leaving 22 bases between them. The DNA of the CDR3 is TGCGCCAGCAGCCAAGGGATTGGGACAAATTCTAACGAGCAGTACTTC. It codes for CASSQGIGTNSNEQYF.

V gene TRBV2 combines with J gene TRBJ2-7; 7 nucleotides align to TRBD1. Looked up from germline, CDR1 is SNHLY and CDR2 is FYNNEI. The trim removed 6 bases at V and 2 bases at J, leaving 7 bases unmatched. There are 14 residues in the CDR3. CDR3 sequence (DNA): TGTGCCAGCAGACCCGGGACAGCAACCTACGAGCAGTACTTC. Its protein product is CASRPGTATYEQYF.

The chain combines TRBV5-5 with TRBJ2-1; D is undetermined. This CDR3 has 12 amino acids. Germline loops: CDR1 SGHKS, CDR2 YYEKEE (reference sequence). Trimming left V 2 bases short and J 15 bases short, with 15 bases between. CDR3 sequence: CASSFPLEALFF. In nucleotides, the CDR3 is TGTGCCAGCAGCTTTCCACTTGAGGCCTTGTTCTTC.

The sample holds a few counts of this clone. The chain carries TRBV6-5 and TRBJ1-6; the match to TRBD1 covers 11 bases. This CDR3 comprises 15 residues. Germline CDR1 is MNHEY and CDR2 is SVGAGI. The V and J ends lost 5 bases and 7 bases, in that order; junction bases with no gene match: 4. In DNA form, the CDR3 reads TGTGCCAGCAGTACGGGGACAGGGGGAAATTCACCCCTCCACTTT. This codes for CASSTGTGGNSPLHF.

This clone has only one observation. The rearrangement joins TRBV2 to TRBJ1-3; D not resolved. Between the trimmed V and J ends, which lost 3 bases and 0 bases, there was a span of 9 bases. Germline V lookup: CDR1 SNHLY, CDR2 FYNNEI. The CDR3 is made up of 15 amino acids. DNA of the CDR3: TGTGCCAGCAGTGACGGGATCTACTCTGGAAACACCATATATTTT. As protein: CASSDGIYSGNTIYF.

J is TRBJ2-7 and V is TRBV29-1, with D tentatively TRBD1 or TRBD2 (5 bases each). The CDR3 runs 12 residues. V was pared by 8 bases and J by 3 bases, with 14 bases between. Germline V lookup: CDR1 SQVTM, CDR2 ANQGSEA. This CDR3 reads CSCRGRFYEQYF. As DNA, the CDR3 is TGCAGCTGCCGGGGCAGGTTCTACGAGCAGTACTTC.

CDR3 sequence reads: CAIRTGTGPNEQFF. CDR3 bases: TGTGCCATCAGGACCGGGACAGGGCCTAATGAGCAGTTCTTC. The chain joins TRBV10-3 to TRBJ2-1; 9 bases match TRBD1. Germline lookup yields CDR1 ENHRY and CDR2 SYGVKD. V lost 6 bases, J lost 7 bases, and 7 bases stayed unmatched. The CDR3 spans 14 residues.

The sample holds a few counts of this clone. The V call is TRBV24-1, the J call TRBJ2-1; the D is unclear. The CDR3 length is 13 residues. Germline V CDR1 and CDR2: KGHDR, SFDVKD. V shed 3 bases and J shed 8 bases, with 10 bases lying between them. DNA for the CDR3: TGTGCCACCAGTGATGAAGGCGGCCATGAGCAGTTCTTC. Translation gives CATSDEGGHEQFF.

This chain uses TRBV7-8 with TRBJ2-5; D possibly corresponds to TRBD1 (6 bases). The CDR3 has 14 residues. CDR1 and CDR2 from the germline V gene are SGHVS and FQNEAQ. V lost 7 bases to trimming and J lost 2 bases, with 14 bases between them. DNA of the CDR3: TGTGCCAGCAACCTAAGACAGGCTCAAGAGACCCAGTACTTC. Translated, it gives CASNLRQAQETQYF. Full variable domain (missing parts from reference TRBV7-8 and TRBJ2-5): GAGVSQSPRYKVAKRGQDVALRCDPISGHVSLFWYQQALGQGPEFLTYFQNEAQLDKSGLPSDRFFAERPEGSVSTLKIQRTQQEDSAVYLCASNLRQAQETQYFGPGTRLLVL.

This clone is a singleton in its sample. This chain's CDR3 is CASSYYQGNEQFF. The CDR3 bases are TGTGCCAGCAGTTACTACCAGGGGAATGAGCAGTTCTTC. This rearrangement joins TRBV6-2 or TRBV6-3 to TRBJ2-1, with a possible D match to TRBD1 (6 bases). The V end was cut by 1 base, the J end by 7 bases, with 8 bases between. There are 13 residues in the CDR3. Germline V gene lookup returns CDR1 MNHEY and CDR2 SVGEGT.

This clone was seen a handful of times. The rearrangement joins TRBV5-4 to TRBJ1-2; D call uncertain. CDR3 size: 12 residues. Germline values: CDR1 SGHNT, CDR2 YYREEE (reference sequence). V gave up 0 bases and J gave up 3 bases, with 3 bases separating them. CDR3 loop: CASSLGDYGYTF. CDR3 nucleotide sequence: TGTGCCAGCAGCTTGGGGGACTATGGCTACACCTTC.

The chain is built from TRBV5-1 and TRBJ2-7; D is possibly TRBD1 or TRBD2 (5 bases each). Germline CDR1 reads SGHRS; CDR2 reads YFSETQ. The CDR3 totals 14 residues. V lost 0 bases to trimming and J lost 0 bases, with 7 bases between them. CDR3 residues: CASSLEGTSYEQYF. The CDR3 nucleotides read TGCGCCAGCAGCTTGGAGGGGACCTCCTACGAGCAGTACTTC.

CDR3 sequence reads: CASNQGATTEAFF. The CDR3 nucleotides are TGTGCCAGCAATCAGGGGGCGACCACTGAAGCTTTCTTT. V and J are TRBV2 and TRBJ1-1; 8 bases agree with TRBD1. The germline V gene has CDR1 SNHLY and CDR2 FYNNEI. Trimming took 7 bases from V and 4 from J; bases not matched to a gene: 5. This CDR3 is built from 13 residues.

V gene TRBV24-1 combines with J gene TRBJ2-7, with 10 positions matching TRBD1. This CDR3 has 15 residues. J gave up 6 bases and V 2 bases, and 6 bases lay outside the gene matches. The V gene's germline CDR1 is KGHDR and CDR2 SFDVKD. The DNA of the CDR3 is TGTGCCACCAGTGATTCCGGGACAGGGGTTTTCGAGCAGTACTTC. Its protein is CATSDSGTGVFEQYF.

The count of this clone is one. V usage is TRBV6-2 or TRBV6-3 and J usage is TRBJ1-4, with D possibly TRBD1 on 6 matching bases. Germline CDR1 MNHEY, CDR2 SVGEGT. The CDR3 has 18 amino acids. Trimming pared 3 bases from V and 5 bases from J, leaving 22 bases between. CDR3: CASSYVPSQGQSNEKLFF. The CDR3 DNA reads TGTGCCAGCAGTTATGTGCCTTCCCAGGGGCAATCCAATGAAAAACTGTTTTTT.

This chain uses TRBV29-1 with TRBJ2-1; D is undetermined. The V end lost 4 bases, the J end lost 7 bases, and 17 bases lay between the germline ends. The CDR3 is made up of 14 amino acids. CDR1 is SQVTM and CDR2 is ANQGSEA in the germline V gene. The CDR3 reads CSVAWSLTRNEQFF. DNA for the CDR3: TGCAGCGTTGCCTGGAGTCTCACGAGGAATGAGCAGTTCTTC.

The V gene is TRBV10-1, the J gene TRBJ2-1; 7 bases are a match to TRBD1. CDR1 is WNHNN and CDR2 is SYGVQD in the germline V gene (reference sequence). The CDR3 is 13 amino acids. V lost 2 bases, J lost 7 bases, and 2 bases stayed unmatched. CDR3 nucleotide sequence: TGCGCCAGCAGTGAGCCCAGGGGGAATGAGCAGTTCTTC. Its translation: CASSEPRGNEQFF.

CDR3 amino acids: CASSPGTGGAYQPQHF. Written as DNA, the CDR3 is TGTGCCAGCAGCCCAGGGACAGGGGGCGCATATCAGCCCCAGCATTTT. V usage is TRBV7-8 and J usage is TRBJ1-5; TRBD1 agrees at 12 bases. The CDR3 extends over 16 amino acids. The ends lost 5 bases at V and 5 bases at J; junction bases unmatched: 7. Looked up from germline, CDR1 is SGHVS and CDR2 is FQNEAQ.

The chain employs TRBV2 and TRBJ1-5, with 8 bases identical to TRBD1. Germline assignment: CDR1 SNHLY and CDR2 FYNNEI. This CDR3 spans 13 amino acids. Germline trimming cut 9 bases from V and 1 base from J; bases unmatched to any gene: 2. CDR3: CASRTGSNQPQHF. The CDR3 DNA sequence: TGTGCCAGTCGGACAGGGAGCAATCAGCCCCAGCATTTT. Supplemented by reference TRBV2 and TRBJ1-5, the full variable domain reads EPEVTQTPSHQVTQMGQEVILRCVPISNHLYFYWYRQILGQKVEFLVSFYNNEISEKSEIFDDQFSVERPDGSNFTLKIRSTKLEDSAMYFCASRTGSNQPQHFGDGTRLSIL.

CDR3 sequence (DNA): TGTGCCAGCTCACCTCGTGGACTAGCAGGAATTAGCGAGCAGTACTTC. Amino acid sequence: CASSPRGLAGISEQYF. The V gene is TRBV18, the J gene TRBJ2-7; 8 nucleotides align to TRBD2. Germline-derived CDR1 and CDR2 are KGHSH and LQKENI. Trimming at V came to 3 bases and at J to 6 bases, leaving 13 bases not matched to a gene. This CDR3 region has 16 residues.

CDR3 nucleotides: TGTGCCAGCAGCTTAGCTAGCGGGGGCTACGAGCAGTACTTC. Encoded protein: CASSLASGGYEQYF. The rearrangement joins TRBV7-9 to TRBJ2-7; 9 nucleotides line up with TRBD2. CDR1 and CDR2 from the germline V gene are SEHNR and FQNEAQ (reference sequence). The CDR3 sequence is 14 residues long. Trimming removed 0 bases from V and 3 bases from J; junction bases left unmatched: 0.

This rearrangement joins TRBV5-1 to TRBJ2-3; TRBD2 is a possible D gene (6 bases). Trimming took 4 bases from V and 1 from J, leaving 13 bases between them. There are 15 residues in the CDR3. Germline V gives CDR1 SGHRS, CDR2 YFSETQ. The chain's CDR3 is CASSGGLLRTDTQYF. Here the CDR3 DNA reads TGCGCCAGCAGCGGGGGACTCCTTCGCACAGATACGCAGTATTTT.

This chain connects TRBV19 to TRBJ1-5, with 11 bases fitting TRBD1. Germline V gene data show CDR1 as LNHDA and CDR2 as SQIVND (reference sequence). CDR3 length equals 17 residues. With 5 bases clipped from V and 2 bases from J, the junction kept 8 bases outside the gene matches. CDR3 protein: CASSSRDRGGGNQPQHF. DNA for the CDR3: TGTGCCAGTAGTTCGCGGGACAGGGGGGGCGGCAATCAGCCCCAGCATTTT.

V gene TRBV7-9 combines with J gene TRBJ1-6; unclear D gene. Germline V gene sequence: CDR1 SEHNR, CDR2 FQNEAQ (reference sequence). Trimming removed 4 bases from V and 0 bases from J, with 13 bases in between. CDR3 length equals 17 residues. The CDR3 is CASSSDRASSYNSPLHF. CDR3 DNA: TGTGCCAGCAGCTCCGATCGGGCCAGCTCCTATAATTCACCCCTCCACTTT.

V gene TRBV7-9 combines with J gene TRBJ2-1, with TRBD1 matching over 9 bases. Germline V CDR1 and CDR2: SEHNR, FQNEAQ (reference sequence). V dropped 9 bases and J dropped 6; count of bases not matched to a gene: 6. The CDR3 spans 13 residues. As DNA, the CDR3 is TGTGCCAGTACCGGGACAGGGCGCAATGAGCAGTTCTTC. Encoded protein: CASTGTGRNEQFF.

This clone was found once. The chain couples TRBV6-1 to TRBJ1-5; weak D call: TRBD1 (5 bases). V was shortened by 3 bases and J by 9 bases, with 12 bases between the two germline ends. Germline V gene data show CDR1 as MNHNS and CDR2 as SASEGT. The CDR3 has 13 residues. The CDR3, as DNA: TGTGCCAGCAGTGACATAGGGGCCGCGCCCCAGCATTTT. Protein sequence: CASSDIGAAPQHF.

V gene TRBV24-1 combines with J gene TRBJ2-5; 12 bases agree with TRBD2. J lost 5 bases, V lost 6 bases, and 6 bases had no gene match. The germline gives CDR1 KGHDR, CDR2 SFDVKD. The CDR3 loop spans 15 amino acids. This CDR3 is CATSTLAGGRETQYF. The DNA of the CDR3 is TGTGCCACCAGTACTCTAGCGGGAGGGCGGGAGACCCAGTACTTC.

This CDR3 reads CSARWLGTQYF. In DNA form, the CDR3 reads TGCAGTGCTAGATGGCTGGGGACCCAGTACTTC. The chain joins TRBV20-1 to TRBJ2-5; D is undetermined. Germline CDR1 DFQATT, CDR2 SNEGSKA (reference sequence). The CDR3 has 11 amino acids. V lost 2 bases and J lost 7, with 8 bases in between.